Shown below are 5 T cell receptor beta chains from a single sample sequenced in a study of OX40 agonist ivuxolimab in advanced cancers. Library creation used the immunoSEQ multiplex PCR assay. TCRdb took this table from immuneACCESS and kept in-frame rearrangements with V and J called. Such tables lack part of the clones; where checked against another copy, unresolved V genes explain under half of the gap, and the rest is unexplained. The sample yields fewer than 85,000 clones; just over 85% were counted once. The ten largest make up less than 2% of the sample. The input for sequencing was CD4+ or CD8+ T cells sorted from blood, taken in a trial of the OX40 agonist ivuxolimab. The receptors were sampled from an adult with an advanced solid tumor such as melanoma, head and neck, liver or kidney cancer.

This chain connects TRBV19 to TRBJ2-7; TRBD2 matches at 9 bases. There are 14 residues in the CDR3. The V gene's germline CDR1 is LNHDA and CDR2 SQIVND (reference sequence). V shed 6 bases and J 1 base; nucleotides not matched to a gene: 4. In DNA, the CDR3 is TGTGCCAGTAGGTCGACTAGCGGTTCCTACGAGCAGTACTTC. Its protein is CASRSTSGSYEQYF.

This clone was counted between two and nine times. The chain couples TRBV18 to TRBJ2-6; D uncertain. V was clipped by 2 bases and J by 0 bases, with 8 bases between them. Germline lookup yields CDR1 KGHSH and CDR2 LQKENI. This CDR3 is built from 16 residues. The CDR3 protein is CASSPGPSSGANVLTF. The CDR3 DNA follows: TGTGCCAGCTCACCAGGGCCTAGCTCTGGGGCCAACGTCCTGACTTTC.

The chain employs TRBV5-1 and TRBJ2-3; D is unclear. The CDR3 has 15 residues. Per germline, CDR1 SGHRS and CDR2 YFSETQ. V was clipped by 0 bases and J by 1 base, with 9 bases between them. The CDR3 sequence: CASSLVIGGTDTQYF. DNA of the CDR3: TGCGCCAGCAGCTTGGTAATAGGAGGCACAGATACGCAGTATTTT.

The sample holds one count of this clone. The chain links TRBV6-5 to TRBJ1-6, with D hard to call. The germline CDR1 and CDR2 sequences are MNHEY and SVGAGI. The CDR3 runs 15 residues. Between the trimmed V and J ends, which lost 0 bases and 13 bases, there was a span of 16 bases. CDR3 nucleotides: TGTGCCAGCAGTTACTCGAAACACGGGCTGGTTCCCCTCCACTTT. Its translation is CASSYSKHGLVPLHF.

The CDR3 loop reads CASSLEERGGLNEQFF. CDR3 DNA: TGTGCCAGCAGCTTGGAAGAGCGGGGGGGTCTCAATGAGCAGTTCTTC. The chain is built from TRBV5-4 and TRBJ2-1; TRBD2 agrees at 10 bases. The CDR3 consists of 16 residues. Germline values: CDR1 SGHNT, CDR2 YYREEE (reference sequence). J was trimmed by 6 bases and V by 0 bases; bases with no gene match: 6. The full variable domain, in which reference TRBV5-4 and TRBJ2-1 provide the parts outside the CDR3, is ETGVTQSPTHLIKTRGQQVTLRCSSQSGHNTVSWYQQALGQGPQFIFQYYREEENGRGNFPPRFSGLQFPNYSSELNVNALELDDSALYLCASSLEERGGLNEQFFGPGTRLTVL.